This T cell receptor (beta chain) appears in the sequencing data of a study of blood T cell repertoires in COVID-19. Whole-study context: COVID-19 samples, acute and convalescent, were from the United States, Italy and Spain. PBMCs, B-cell-depleted T cells, or T cells were the source of the cDNA or gDNA that made up the material.

Methods used by the authors: Estimated nucleated cell counts came from reference gene primer amplification. Sequenced by immunoSEQ multiplex PCR; TCRdb stores in-frame clones only, minus some. V, J and clone size are taken as reported in that table, and D and trimming were inferred from the DNA itself. The sample yields 45,000 to 60,000 clones, around 78% seen once. Germline V gene sequence: CDR1 MNHEY, CDR2 SMNVEV (reference sequence). Unmatched junction bases numbered 13, after V lost 5 bases and J lost 4 bases. The length of the CDR3 is 16 residues. The receptor's source is a human donor in a cohort sampled during active COVID-19. The material sequenced was peripheral blood. The chain recombines TRBV27 with TRBJ1-2, with 7 bases matching TRBD1. The CDR3 DNA reads as TGTGCCAGCAGTCGGAACCGGGACAGCCTGGTCTATGGCTACACCTTC. Protein product: CASSRNRDSLVYGYTF.